A single TCR beta chain is shown here with its context. The CDR3 is 11 amino acids. Germline V CDR1 and CDR2: MDHEN, SYDVKM. V lost 3 bases to trimming and J lost 7 bases, with 7 bases between them. Study processing details: It was from reference gene primer amplification that nucleated cell counts were estimated. Produced via immunoSEQ multiplex PCR; TCRdb's table is partial and in-frame only. V and J calls and clone size are given by that table; D and trimming were obtained from the DNA. The sample lists approximately 100,000 clones, roughly nine tenths occurring once. The data were obtained in a study of blood T cell repertoires in COVID-19. Study-level information: There were acute and convalescent COVID-19 samples, and they came from the United States, Italy and Spain. T cells, B-cell-depleted T cells, or PBMCs supplied cDNA or gDNA.

The material sequenced was peripheral blood. The origin of this receptor is a human donor in a cohort sampled during active COVID-19. The J gene is TRBJ2-7, the V gene TRBV28; D perhaps matches TRBD1 (6 bases). The CDR3 DNA reads TGTGCCAGCAGTTTTAGGGGGGAGCAGTACTTC. Translating it yields CASSFRGEQYF.